Listed below are T cell receptor beta chains from one sample, sequenced in a study of cytomegalovirus exposure and HLA in healthy donors. Repertoires were generated with immunoSEQ multiplex PCR, while TCRdb's copy carries only in-frame clones and drops some. The data show about 120,000 clones, 80% seen once. What was sequenced was PBMCs. These receptors came from a man in his fifties in good health and CMV-seronegative. CDR3s include the opening cysteine and the closing phenylalanine or tryptophan. Each record gives: D gene, V gene, J gene, clone size, CDR3 DNA, CDR3 protein. A D gene is named only where the DNA matches it firmly. Only part of the rows carry a size: once, few, many, or a class if the clone is expanded.

d_call: TRBD2; v_call: TRBV28; j_call: TRBJ2-1; clone_size: .; cdr3_nt: TGTGCCAGCAGTCCCAGAACCCCCCTAGCGGGGGGGCCGCTAGGTGAGCAGTTCTTC; cdr3_aa: CASSPRTPLAGGPLGEQFF
d_call: TRBD1; v_call: TRBV7-2; j_call: TRBJ1-4; clone_size: .; cdr3_nt: TGTGCCAGCAGCTTGGACAGGGCGATGTTTTTT; cdr3_aa: CASSLDRAMFF
d_call: TRBD1; v_call: TRBV25-1; j_call: TRBJ2-7; clone_size: .; cdr3_nt: TGTGCCAGCAGTGATGCGAGTAGGGGGCGCAGCGAGCAGTACTTC; cdr3_aa: CASSDASRGRSEQYF
d_call: .; v_call: TRBV4-1; j_call: TRBJ2-1; clone_size: .; cdr3_nt: TGCGCCAGCAGCCGCGACCCCGGACAGCTCTCCTACAATGAGCAGTTCTTC; cdr3_aa: CASSRDPGQLSYNEQFF
d_call: .; v_call: TRBV7-8; j_call: TRBJ2-7; clone_size: once; cdr3_nt: TGTGCCAGCAGCTTAGGCTCTCACTCCCCTTACGAGCAGTACTTC; cdr3_aa: CASSLGSHSPYEQYF
d_call: TRBD2; v_call: TRBV11-2; j_call: TRBJ2-2; clone_size: .; cdr3_nt: TGTGCCAGCAGCTTAAGCGGGACTAAGCCTACCGGGGAGCTGTTTTTT; cdr3_aa: CASSLSGTKPTGELFF
d_call: .; v_call: TRBV6-5; j_call: TRBJ2-5; clone_size: .; cdr3_nt: TGTGCCAGCAGTTATTACAGCCAAGAGACCCAGTACTTC; cdr3_aa: CASSYYSQETQYF
d_call: TRBD2; v_call: TRBV19; j_call: TRBJ2-4; clone_size: .; cdr3_nt: TGTGCCACCAACCCAAGCGGGGCAGCCAAAAACATTCAGTACTTC; cdr3_aa: CATNPSGAAKNIQYF
d_call: TRBD1; v_call: TRBV27; j_call: TRBJ1-2; clone_size: .; cdr3_nt: TGTGCCAGCAGTCCGACAGGGGCCTATGGCTACCCCTTC; cdr3_aa: CASSPTGAYGYPF
d_call: TRBD2; v_call: TRBV11-3; j_call: TRBJ2-1; clone_size: .; cdr3_nt: TGTGCCAGCAGCTTAATGCGGGGGTCCTACAATGAGCAGTTCTTC; cdr3_aa: CASSLMRGSYNEQFF
d_call: .; v_call: TRBV7-9; j_call: TRBJ1-1; clone_size: .; cdr3_nt: TGTTCCAGCAGCTTAGCTGACAGCAGAATGAACACTGAAGCTTTCTTT; cdr3_aa: CSSSLADSRMNTEAFF
d_call: TRBD2; v_call: TRBV7-9; j_call: TRBJ2-3; clone_size: once; cdr3_nt: TGTTCCAGCAGCTTCTCGACTAGCCGATTCACAGATACGCAGTATTTT; cdr3_aa: CSSSFSTSRFTDTQYF
d_call: .; v_call: TRBV27; j_call: TRBJ1-5; clone_size: once; cdr3_nt: TGTGCCAGCAGTTTCTCTGTGTTAGAGCCCCAGCATTTT; cdr3_aa: CASSFSVLEPQHF
d_call: TRBD1; v_call: TRBV6-6; j_call: TRBJ2-2; clone_size: .; cdr3_nt: TGTGCCAGCAGCCCCGGGACAGGGGAGGTCGGGGAGCTGTTTTTT; cdr3_aa: CASSPGTGEVGELFF
d_call: .; v_call: TRBV4-3; j_call: TRBJ1-6; clone_size: .; cdr3_nt: TGCGCCAGCAGCCAAGACTACTCCTATAATTCACCCCTCCACTTT; cdr3_aa: CASSQDYSYNSPLHF
d_call: .; v_call: TRBV7-2; j_call: TRBJ2-7; clone_size: .; cdr3_nt: TGTGCCAGCAGCTCACAGACAGGTCCCCAAGAGCAGTACTTC; cdr3_aa: CASSSQTGPQEQYF
d_call: TRBD2; v_call: TRBV7-8; j_call: TRBJ2-2; clone_size: .; cdr3_nt: TGTGCCAGCAGCCGGGGGGGGAGACGGGGCGCCGGGGAGCTGTTTTTT; cdr3_aa: CASSRGGRRGAGELFF
d_call: TRBD1; v_call: TRBV19; j_call: TRBJ2-7; clone_size: .; cdr3_nt: TGTGCCAGTAGCCCCGGACAGGGCCCTCGAGAGCAGTACTTC; cdr3_aa: CASSPGQGPREQYF
d_call: TRBD2; v_call: TRBV25-1; j_call: TRBJ2-3; clone_size: .; cdr3_nt: TGTGCCAGCAGTGAATTGGGACTAGCGGGAACAGATACGCAGTATTTT; cdr3_aa: CASSELGLAGTDTQYF
d_call: TRBD1; v_call: TRBV19; j_call: TRBJ2-5; clone_size: .; cdr3_nt: TGTGCCAGTAGTGTCACAGGGGCAGGAGAGACCCAGTACTTC; cdr3_aa: CASSVTGAGETQYF
d_call: TRBD1; v_call: TRBV2; j_call: TRBJ1-2; clone_size: .; cdr3_nt: TGTGCCAGCAGTGATGCCAGGGGGCAAAATGGCTACACCTTC; cdr3_aa: CASSDARGQNGYTF
d_call: TRBD2; v_call: TRBV2; j_call: TRBJ2-5; clone_size: .; cdr3_nt: TGTGCCAGCACCCTGGGGGGGGAGCGGGCCCAAGAGACCCAGTACTTC; cdr3_aa: CASTLGGERAQETQYF
d_call: .; v_call: TRBV5-1; j_call: TRBJ1-1; clone_size: .; cdr3_nt: TGCGCCAGCAGTCCTAATGCTAATCGGAACACTGAAGCTTTCTTT; cdr3_aa: CASSPNANRNTEAFF
d_call: TRBD2; v_call: TRBV7-2; j_call: TRBJ2-1; clone_size: .; cdr3_nt: TGTGCCAGCAGCCGTCGTGGTAGCGGGATTTCGTACAATGAGCAGTTCTTC; cdr3_aa: CASSRRGSGISYNEQFF
d_call: .; v_call: TRBV10-1; j_call: TRBJ1-1; clone_size: .; cdr3_nt: TGCGCCAGCAGTGAGCCCGGGTCCGTGTGGGAAGCTTTCTTT; cdr3_aa: CASSEPGSVWEAFF
d_call: .; v_call: TRBV6-1; j_call: TRBJ2-5; clone_size: few; cdr3_nt: TGTGCCAGCAACCCTAGCGTTGGGCGAGAGACCCAGTACTTC; cdr3_aa: CASNPSVGRETQYF
d_call: TRBD1; v_call: TRBV27; j_call: TRBJ1-2; clone_size: few; cdr3_nt: TGTGCCACCTGGGACAGGGCTCACTATGGCTACACCTTC; cdr3_aa: CATWDRAHYGYTF
d_call: TRBD2; v_call: TRBV5-4; j_call: TRBJ2-7; clone_size: .; cdr3_nt: TGTGCCAGCAGCTCGGGACTAGCCGACCTCGAGCAGTACTTC; cdr3_aa: CASSSGLADLEQYF
d_call: .; v_call: TRBV6-1; j_call: TRBJ1-1; clone_size: .; cdr3_nt: TGTGCCAGCAGTGTCAATGGAGAGACTGAAGCTTTCTTT; cdr3_aa: CASSVNGETEAFF
d_call: TRBD1; v_call: TRBV25-1; j_call: TRBJ2-7; clone_size: .; cdr3_nt: TGTGCCAGCAGTGAGGGCTGGGACAGCCACGAGCAGTACTTC; cdr3_aa: CASSEGWDSHEQYF
d_call: .; v_call: TRBV5-1; j_call: TRBJ1-1; clone_size: few; cdr3_nt: TGCGCCAGCAGCTTGGCAAAGGGGGAACTGAACACTGAAGCTTTCTTT; cdr3_aa: CASSLAKGELNTEAFF
d_call: .; v_call: TRBV7-2; j_call: TRBJ1-1; clone_size: .; cdr3_nt: TGTGCCAGCAGCTTATCCGGGGAGAACACTGAAGCTTTCTTT; cdr3_aa: CASSLSGENTEAFF
d_call: TRBD2; v_call: TRBV7-3; j_call: TRBJ2-1; clone_size: .; cdr3_nt: TGTGCCAGCGTTGGAGCTAGCGGGACTCGGTCCTACAATGAGCAGTTCTTC; cdr3_aa: CASVGASGTRSYNEQFF
d_call: .; v_call: TRBV28; j_call: TRBJ1-6; clone_size: .; cdr3_nt: TGTGCCAGCAAGGGAGGGCTATATAATTCACCCCTCCACTTT; cdr3_aa: CASKGGLYNSPLHF
d_call: .; v_call: TRBV30; j_call: TRBJ2-2; clone_size: .; cdr3_nt: TGTGCCTGGTCGACTTACAGGGTTTACACCGGGGAGCTGTTTTTT; cdr3_aa: CAWSTYRVYTGELFF
d_call: TRBD2; v_call: TRBV29-1; j_call: TRBJ2-2; clone_size: .; cdr3_nt: TGCAGCGCCTGCGCCGGGACTAGCGTTACCGGGGAGCTGTTTTTT; cdr3_aa: CSACAGTSVTGELFF
d_call: TRBD2; v_call: TRBV6-1; j_call: TRBJ2-7; clone_size: .; cdr3_nt: TGTGCCAGCAGTTTAACTAGCGGGGGGATCGGCGAGCAGTACTTC; cdr3_aa: CASSLTSGGIGEQYF
d_call: .; v_call: TRBV27; j_call: TRBJ1-1; clone_size: few; cdr3_nt: TGTGCCAGCAGTTTCGGGGGGGAAGCTTTCTTT; cdr3_aa: CASSFGGEAFF
d_call: TRBD1; v_call: TRBV14; j_call: TRBJ2-1; clone_size: .; cdr3_nt: TGTGCCAGCAGCCAACGGTACAGGGGGCATTGGGAGCAGTTCTTC; cdr3_aa: CASSQRYRGHWEQFF
d_call: .; v_call: TRBV5-1; j_call: TRBJ2-3; clone_size: .; cdr3_nt: TGCGCCAGCAGCCGCACCACGGGGAGCGACACAGATACGCAGTATTTT; cdr3_aa: CASSRTTGSDTDTQYF
d_call: TRBD1; v_call: TRBV5-4; j_call: TRBJ1-2; clone_size: .; cdr3_nt: TGTGCCAGCAGCCCTAGACAGGGGGCGGATGGCTACACCTTC; cdr3_aa: CASSPRQGADGYTF
d_call: TRBD2; v_call: TRBV27; j_call: TRBJ2-2; clone_size: .; cdr3_nt: TGTGCCACCTATAGCGGGGGAAACACCGGGGAGCTGTTTTTT; cdr3_aa: CATYSGGNTGELFF
d_call: TRBD2; v_call: TRBV28; j_call: TRBJ2-7; clone_size: .; cdr3_nt: TGTGCCAGCAGGATAAGACAAAGAGGGAGGGCGGGCGAGCAGTACTTC; cdr3_aa: CASRIRQRGRAGEQYF
d_call: TRBD2; v_call: TRBV5-8; j_call: TRBJ2-7; clone_size: .; cdr3_nt: TGTGCCAGCAGCCCATCCTCGGGTAGCGGGAGTCCCTACGAGCAGTACTTC; cdr3_aa: CASSPSSGSGSPYEQYF
d_call: .; v_call: TRBV11-3; j_call: TRBJ2-1; clone_size: .; cdr3_nt: TGTGCCAGCAGCTTAGGTGCGGAGAATGAGCAGTTCTTC; cdr3_aa: CASSLGAENEQFF
d_call: TRBD2; v_call: TRBV9; j_call: TRBJ2-1; clone_size: .; cdr3_nt: TGTGCCAGCAGCGTAGACCCACTAGCGGGGGACAATGAGCAGTTCTTC; cdr3_aa: CASSVDPLAGDNEQFF
d_call: TRBD1; v_call: TRBV10-2; j_call: TRBJ2-2; clone_size: .; cdr3_nt: TGCGCCAGCATTAAAGCCGGGACAGGGGGTGCAGGGGAGCTGTTTTTT; cdr3_aa: CASIKAGTGGAGELFF
d_call: .; v_call: TRBV12-5; j_call: TRBJ1-3; clone_size: .; cdr3_nt: TGTGCTAGTGGTTTGGTAGTGGGGACTTCGGGAAACACCATATATTTT; cdr3_aa: CASGLVVGTSGNTIYF
d_call: TRBD1; v_call: TRBV5-4; j_call: TRBJ2-1; clone_size: .; cdr3_nt: TGTGCCAGCAGCTCGATGGACAGGTTTAGATACAATGAGCAGTTCTTC; cdr3_aa: CASSSMDRFRYNEQFF
d_call: .; v_call: TRBV9; j_call: TRBJ2-7; clone_size: .; cdr3_nt: TGTGCCAGCAGCGATCCCAGGGACACCCTCTACGAGCAGTACTTC; cdr3_aa: CASSDPRDTLYEQYF
d_call: .; v_call: TRBV7-2; j_call: TRBJ2-3; clone_size: once; cdr3_nt: TGTGCCAGCAAAGGACATTCTAGCACAGATACGCAGTATTTT; cdr3_aa: CASKGHSSTDTQYF
d_call: .; v_call: TRBV5-1; j_call: TRBJ2-3; clone_size: .; cdr3_nt: TGCGCCAGCAGCCGTTCGGGAGCGCCGATCCCAGATACGCAGTATTTT; cdr3_aa: CASSRSGAPIPDTQYF
d_call: .; v_call: TRBV6-5; j_call: TRBJ1-2; clone_size: .; cdr3_nt: TGTGCCAGCAGTTACGAGGGTATCGATGGCTACACCTTC; cdr3_aa: CASSYEGIDGYTF
d_call: .; v_call: TRBV6-6; j_call: TRBJ2-3; clone_size: .; cdr3_nt: TGTGCCAGCAGTTCTAAGGATACGCAGTATTTT; cdr3_aa: CASSSKDTQYF
d_call: TRBD1; v_call: TRBV5-1; j_call: TRBJ2-7; clone_size: .; cdr3_nt: TGCGCCAGCAGCTTGGAACAGGGGGACTACGAGCAGTACTTC; cdr3_aa: CASSLEQGDYEQYF
d_call: TRBD2; v_call: TRBV27; j_call: TRBJ2-7; clone_size: few; cdr3_nt: TGTGCCAGCAGTTTAGCGGGAGGGTCCCTGGAGCAGTACTTC; cdr3_aa: CASSLAGGSLEQYF
d_call: .; v_call: TRBV10-2; j_call: TRBJ2-7; clone_size: .; cdr3_nt: TGCGCCAGCAGTGGAGGGTCCTACGAGCAGTACTTC; cdr3_aa: CASSGGSYEQYF